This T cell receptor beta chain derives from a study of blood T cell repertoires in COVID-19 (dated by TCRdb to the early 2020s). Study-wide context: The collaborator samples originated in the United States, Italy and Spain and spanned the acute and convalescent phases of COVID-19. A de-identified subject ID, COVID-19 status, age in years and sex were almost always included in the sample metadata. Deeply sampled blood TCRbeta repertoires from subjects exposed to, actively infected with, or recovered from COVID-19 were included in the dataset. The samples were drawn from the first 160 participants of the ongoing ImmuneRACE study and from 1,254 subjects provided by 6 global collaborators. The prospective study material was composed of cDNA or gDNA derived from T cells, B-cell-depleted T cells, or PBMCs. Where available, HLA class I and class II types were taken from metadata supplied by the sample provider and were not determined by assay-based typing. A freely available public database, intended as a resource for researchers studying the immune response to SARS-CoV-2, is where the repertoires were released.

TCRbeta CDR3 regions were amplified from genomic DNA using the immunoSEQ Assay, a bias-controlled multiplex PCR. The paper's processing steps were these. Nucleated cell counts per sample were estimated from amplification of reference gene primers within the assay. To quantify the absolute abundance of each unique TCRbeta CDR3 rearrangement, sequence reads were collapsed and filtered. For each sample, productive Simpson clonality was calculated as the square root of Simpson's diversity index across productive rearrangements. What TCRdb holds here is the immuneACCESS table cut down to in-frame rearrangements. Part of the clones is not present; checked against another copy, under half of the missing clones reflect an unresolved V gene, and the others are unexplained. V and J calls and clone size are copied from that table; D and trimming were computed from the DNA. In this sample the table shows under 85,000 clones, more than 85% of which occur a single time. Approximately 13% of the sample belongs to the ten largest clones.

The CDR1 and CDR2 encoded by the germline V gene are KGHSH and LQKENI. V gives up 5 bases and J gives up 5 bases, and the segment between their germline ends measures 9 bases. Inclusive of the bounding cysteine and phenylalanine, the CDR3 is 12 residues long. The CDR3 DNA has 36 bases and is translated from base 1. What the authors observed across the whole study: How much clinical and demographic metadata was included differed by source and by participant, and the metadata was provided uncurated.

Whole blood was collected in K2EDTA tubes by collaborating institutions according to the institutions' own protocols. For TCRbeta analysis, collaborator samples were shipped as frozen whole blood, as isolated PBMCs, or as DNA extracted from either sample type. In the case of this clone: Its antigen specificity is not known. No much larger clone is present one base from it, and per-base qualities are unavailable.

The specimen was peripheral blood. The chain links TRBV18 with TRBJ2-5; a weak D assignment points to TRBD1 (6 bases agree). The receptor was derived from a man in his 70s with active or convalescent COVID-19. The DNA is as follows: TGTGCCAGCTCATCAGGGGTTGAGACCCAGTACTTC. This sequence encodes CASSSGVETQYF.